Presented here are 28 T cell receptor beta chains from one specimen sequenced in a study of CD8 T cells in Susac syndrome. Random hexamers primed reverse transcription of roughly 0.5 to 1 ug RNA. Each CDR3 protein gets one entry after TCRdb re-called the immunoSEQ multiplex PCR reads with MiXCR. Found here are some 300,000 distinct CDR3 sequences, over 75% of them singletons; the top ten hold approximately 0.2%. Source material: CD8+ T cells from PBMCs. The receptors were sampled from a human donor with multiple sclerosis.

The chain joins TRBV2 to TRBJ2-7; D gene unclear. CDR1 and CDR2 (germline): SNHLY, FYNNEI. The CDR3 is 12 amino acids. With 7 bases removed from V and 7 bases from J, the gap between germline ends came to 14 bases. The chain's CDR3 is CASNLGADEQYF. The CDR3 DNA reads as TGTGCCAGCAACTTAGGAGCAGATGAGCAGTACTTC.

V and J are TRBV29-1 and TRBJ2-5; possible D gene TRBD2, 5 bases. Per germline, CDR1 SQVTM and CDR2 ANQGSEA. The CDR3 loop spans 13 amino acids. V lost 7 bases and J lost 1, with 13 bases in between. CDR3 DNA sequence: TGCAGCGCCGAGAGGGTAGGCCAAGAGACCCAGTACTTC. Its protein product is CSAERVGQETQYF.

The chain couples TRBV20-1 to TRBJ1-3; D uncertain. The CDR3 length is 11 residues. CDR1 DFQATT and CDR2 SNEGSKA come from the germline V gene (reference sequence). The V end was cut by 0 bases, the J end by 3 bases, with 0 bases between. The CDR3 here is CSARDGNTIYF. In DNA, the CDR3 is TGCAGTGCTAGAGATGGAAACACCATATATTTT.

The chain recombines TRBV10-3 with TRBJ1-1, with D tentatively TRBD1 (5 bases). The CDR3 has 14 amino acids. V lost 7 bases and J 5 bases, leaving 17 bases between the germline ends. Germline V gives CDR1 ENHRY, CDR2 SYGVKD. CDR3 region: CAITDPGGRTEAFF. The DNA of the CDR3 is TGTGCCATCACTGACCCCGGGGGTCGGACTGAAGCTTTCTTT.

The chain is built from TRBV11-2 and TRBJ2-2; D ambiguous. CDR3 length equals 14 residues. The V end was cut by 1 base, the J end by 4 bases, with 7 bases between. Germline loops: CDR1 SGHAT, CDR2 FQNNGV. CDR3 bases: TGTGCCAGCAGCTTAGGGGGAACCACCGGGGAGCTGTTTTTT. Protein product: CASSLGGTTGELFF.

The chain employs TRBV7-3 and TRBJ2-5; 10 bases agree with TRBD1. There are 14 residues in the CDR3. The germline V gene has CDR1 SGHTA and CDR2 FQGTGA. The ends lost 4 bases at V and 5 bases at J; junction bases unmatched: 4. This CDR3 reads CASSSTGGGETQYF. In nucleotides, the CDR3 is TGTGCCAGCAGCTCGACAGGGGGCGGGGAGACCCAGTACTTC.

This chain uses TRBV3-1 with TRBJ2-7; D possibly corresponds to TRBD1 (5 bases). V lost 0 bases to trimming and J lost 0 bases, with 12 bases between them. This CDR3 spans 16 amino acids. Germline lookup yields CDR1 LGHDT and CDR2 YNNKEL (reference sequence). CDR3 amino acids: CASSQDRHRSSYEQYF. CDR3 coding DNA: TGTGCCAGCAGCCAAGATCGGCACAGGAGCTCCTACGAGCAGTACTTC.

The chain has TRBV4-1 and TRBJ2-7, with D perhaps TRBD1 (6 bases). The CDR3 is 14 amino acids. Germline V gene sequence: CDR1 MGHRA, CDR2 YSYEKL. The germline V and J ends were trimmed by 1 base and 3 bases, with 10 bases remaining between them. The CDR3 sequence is CASSQGWGRYEQYF. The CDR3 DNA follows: TGCGCCAGCAGCCAAGGGTGGGGGCGCTACGAGCAGTACTTC.

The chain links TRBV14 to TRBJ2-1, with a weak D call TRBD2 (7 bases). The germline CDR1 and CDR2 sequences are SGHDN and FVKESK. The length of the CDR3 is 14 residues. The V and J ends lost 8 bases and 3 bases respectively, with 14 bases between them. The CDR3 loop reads CASGGGRVYNEQFF. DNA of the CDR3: TGTGCCAGCGGGGGGGGCCGAGTCTACAATGAGCAGTTCTTC.

CDR3 sequence (DNA): TGTGCCAGCAGCTTATTTGAGAACGGAAACACCATATATTTT. It yields the protein CASSLFENGNTIYF. This sequence joins TRBV11-1 and TRBJ1-3; no firm D call. The CDR3 runs to 14 residues. Germline assignment: CDR1 SGHAT and CDR2 FQDESV (reference sequence). V lost 2 bases and J 4 bases, leaving 9 bases between the germline ends.

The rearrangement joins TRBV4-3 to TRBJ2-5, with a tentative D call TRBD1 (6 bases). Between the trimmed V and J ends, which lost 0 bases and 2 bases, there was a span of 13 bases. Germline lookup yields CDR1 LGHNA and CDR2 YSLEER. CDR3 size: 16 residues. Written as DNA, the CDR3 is TGCGCCAGCAGCCAAGACGCACGGGGACATCAAGAGACCCAGTACTTC. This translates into CASSQDARGHQETQYF.

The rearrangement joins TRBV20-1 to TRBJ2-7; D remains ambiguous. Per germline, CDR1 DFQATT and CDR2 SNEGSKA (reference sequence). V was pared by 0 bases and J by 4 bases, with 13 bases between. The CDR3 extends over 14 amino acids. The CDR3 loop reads CSARDFRIKYEQYF. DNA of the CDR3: TGCAGTGCTAGAGATTTTCGGATCAAGTACGAGCAGTACTTC.

Here the CDR3 reads CASSQDRRPSMNTEAFF. The CDR3 DNA reads TGCGCCAGCAGCCAAGATCGAAGGCCTTCCATGAACACTGAAGCTTTCTTT. The chain couples TRBV4-1 to TRBJ1-1; the D is unclear. V was shortened by 0 bases and J by 0 bases, with 14 bases between the two germline ends. The germline V gene has CDR1 MGHRA and CDR2 YSYEKL. The length of the CDR3 is 17 residues.

CDR3 loop: CASRSSGHNEQFF. In DNA, the CDR3 is TGTGCCAGCAGGTCTAGCGGACACAATGAGCAGTTCTTC. The chain is built from TRBV14 and TRBJ2-1, with 7 bases fitting TRBD2. The CDR3 is 13 residues long. Trimming took 6 bases from V and 5 from J; bases not matched to a gene: 4. Germline-derived CDR1 and CDR2 are SGHDN and FVKESK.

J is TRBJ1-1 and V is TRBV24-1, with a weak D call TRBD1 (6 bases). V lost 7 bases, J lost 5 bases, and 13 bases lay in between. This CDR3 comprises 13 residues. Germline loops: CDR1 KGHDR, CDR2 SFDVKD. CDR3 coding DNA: TGTGCCACCAGCGGGGGGGGGCCGACTGAAGCTTTCTTT. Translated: CATSGGGPTEAFF.

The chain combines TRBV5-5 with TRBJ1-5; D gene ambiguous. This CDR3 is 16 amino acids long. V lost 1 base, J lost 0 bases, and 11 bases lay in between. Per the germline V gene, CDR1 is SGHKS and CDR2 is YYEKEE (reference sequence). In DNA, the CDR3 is TGTGCCAGCAGCTTGTATCCTTGGGATAGCAATCAGCCCCAGCATTTT. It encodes CASSLYPWDSNQPQHF.

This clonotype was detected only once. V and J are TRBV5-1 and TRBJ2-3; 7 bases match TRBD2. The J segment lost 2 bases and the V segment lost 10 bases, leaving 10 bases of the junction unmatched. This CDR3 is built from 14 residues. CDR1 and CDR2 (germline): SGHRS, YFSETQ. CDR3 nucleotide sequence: TGCGCCTCCCTGGGCGGGGGATTCACAGATACGCAGTATTTT. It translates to CASLGGGFTDTQYF. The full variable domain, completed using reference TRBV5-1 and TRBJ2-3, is KAGVTQTPRYLIKTRGQQVTLSCSPISGHRSVSWYQQTPGQGLQFLFEYFSETQRNKGNFPGRFSGRQFSNSRSEMNVSTLELGDSALYLCASLGGGFTDTQYFGPGTRLTVL.

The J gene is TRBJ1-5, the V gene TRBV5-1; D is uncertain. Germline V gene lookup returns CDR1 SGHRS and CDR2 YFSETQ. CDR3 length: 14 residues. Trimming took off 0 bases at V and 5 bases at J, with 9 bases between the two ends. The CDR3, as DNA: TGCGCCAGCAGCTTGGCCCCGGCCTATCAGCCCCAGCATTTT. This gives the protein CASSLAPAYQPQHF.

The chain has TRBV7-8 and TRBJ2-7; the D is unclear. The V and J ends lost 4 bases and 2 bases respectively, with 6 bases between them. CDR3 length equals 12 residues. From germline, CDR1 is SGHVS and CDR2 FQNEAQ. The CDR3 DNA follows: TGTGCCAGCAGCTCCATCCCCTACGAGCAGTACTTC. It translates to CASSSIPYEQYF. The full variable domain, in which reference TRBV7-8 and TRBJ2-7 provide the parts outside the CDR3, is GAGVSQSPRYKVAKRGQDVALRCDPISGHVSLFWYQQALGQGPEFLTYFQNEAQLDKSGLPSDRFFAERPEGSVSTLKIQRTQQEDSAVYLCASSSIPYEQYFGPGTRLTVT.

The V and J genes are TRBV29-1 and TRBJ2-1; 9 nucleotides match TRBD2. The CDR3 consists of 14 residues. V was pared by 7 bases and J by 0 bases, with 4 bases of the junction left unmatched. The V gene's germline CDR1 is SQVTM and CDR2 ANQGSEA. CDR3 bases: TGCAGCGCCTATAGCGGGAGCTCCTACAATGAGCAGTTCTTC. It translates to CSAYSGSSYNEQFF.

The CDR3 sequence: CATSRVEGFWGWGTEAFF. CDR3 in DNA: TGTGCCACCAGCAGAGTAGAAGGTTTTTGGGGCTGGGGCACTGAAGCTTTCTTT. The chain is built from TRBV15 and TRBJ1-1; tentative D call: TRBD1 (5 bases). Trimming left V 1 base short and J 4 bases short, with 22 bases between. The CDR3 consists of 18 residues. In germline, CDR1 is LNHNV, CDR2 YYDKDF (reference sequence). The complete variable domain, with remaining parts taken from reference TRBV15 and TRBJ1-1, reads DAMVIQNPRYQVTQFGKPVTLSCSQTLNHNVMYWYQQKSSQAPKLLFHYYDKDFNNEADTPDNFQSRRPNTSFCFLDIRSPGLGDTAMYLCATSRVEGFWGWGTEAFFGQGTRLTVV.

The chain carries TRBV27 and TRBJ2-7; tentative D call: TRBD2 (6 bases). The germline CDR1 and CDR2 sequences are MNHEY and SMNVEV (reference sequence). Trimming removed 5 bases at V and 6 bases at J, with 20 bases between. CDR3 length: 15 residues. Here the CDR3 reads CASSPVGGAGGEQYF. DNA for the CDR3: TGTGCCAGCAGTCCCGTCGGCGGGGCAGGCGGCGAGCAGTACTTC.

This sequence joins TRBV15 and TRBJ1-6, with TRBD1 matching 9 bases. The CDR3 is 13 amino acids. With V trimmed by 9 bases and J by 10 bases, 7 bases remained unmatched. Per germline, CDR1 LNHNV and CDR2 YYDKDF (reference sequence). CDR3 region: CATRRQGESPLHF. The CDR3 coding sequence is TGTGCCACGCGGCGACAGGGGGAGTCACCCCTCCACTTT.

CDR3 in DNA: TGTGCCAGCAGGCACGGTGTATCCGGAGTACCCCTCCACTTT. This encodes CASRHGVSGVPLHF. V is TRBV6-2 or TRBV6-3 and J is TRBJ1-6; unclear D gene. From germline, CDR1 is MNHEY and CDR2 SVGEGT. Trimming took 6 bases from V and 12 from J, leaving 18 bases between them. The CDR3 has 14 amino acids.

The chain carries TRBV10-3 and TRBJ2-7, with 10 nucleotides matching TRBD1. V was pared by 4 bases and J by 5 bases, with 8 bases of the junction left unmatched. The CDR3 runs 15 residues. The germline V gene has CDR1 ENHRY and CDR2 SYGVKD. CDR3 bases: TGTGCCATCAGTGCGAAGGGACAGGGGATCGACGAGCAGTACTTC. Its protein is CAISAKGQGIDEQYF.

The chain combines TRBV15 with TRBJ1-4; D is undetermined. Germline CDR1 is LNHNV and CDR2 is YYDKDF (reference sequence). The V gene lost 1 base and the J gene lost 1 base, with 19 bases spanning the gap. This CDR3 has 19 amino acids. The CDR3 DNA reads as TGTGCCACCAGCAGAGCAGCCGGGGAGGGCTTCTTAACTAATGAAAAACTGTTTTTT. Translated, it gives CATSRAAGEGFLTNEKLFF.

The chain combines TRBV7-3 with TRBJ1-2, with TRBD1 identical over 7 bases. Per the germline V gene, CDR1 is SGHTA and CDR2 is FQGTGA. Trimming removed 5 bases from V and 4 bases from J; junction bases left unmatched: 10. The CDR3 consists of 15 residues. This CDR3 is CASSPRQGVSYGYTF. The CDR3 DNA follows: TGTGCCAGCAGCCCCCGACAGGGCGTTTCCTATGGCTACACCTTC.

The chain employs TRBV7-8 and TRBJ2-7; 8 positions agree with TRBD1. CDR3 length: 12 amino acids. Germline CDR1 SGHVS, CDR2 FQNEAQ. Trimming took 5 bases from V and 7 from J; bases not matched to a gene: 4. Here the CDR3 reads CASSPGQVEQYF. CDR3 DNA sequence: TGTGCCAGCAGCCCGGGACAGGTTGAGCAGTACTTC.